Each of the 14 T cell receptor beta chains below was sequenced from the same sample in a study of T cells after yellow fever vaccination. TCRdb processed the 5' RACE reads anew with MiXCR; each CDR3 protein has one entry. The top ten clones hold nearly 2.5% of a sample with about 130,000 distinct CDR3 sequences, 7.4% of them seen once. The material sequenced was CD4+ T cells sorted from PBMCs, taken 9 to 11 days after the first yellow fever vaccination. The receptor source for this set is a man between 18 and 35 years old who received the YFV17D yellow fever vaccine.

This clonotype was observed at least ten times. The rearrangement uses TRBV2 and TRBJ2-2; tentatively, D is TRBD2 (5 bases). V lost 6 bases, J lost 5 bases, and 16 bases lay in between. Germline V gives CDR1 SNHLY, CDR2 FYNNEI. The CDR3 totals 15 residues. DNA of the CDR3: TGTGCCAGCAGCGGGGTGGACGCTTTAACCGGGGAGCTGTTTTTT. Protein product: CASSGVDALTGELFF.

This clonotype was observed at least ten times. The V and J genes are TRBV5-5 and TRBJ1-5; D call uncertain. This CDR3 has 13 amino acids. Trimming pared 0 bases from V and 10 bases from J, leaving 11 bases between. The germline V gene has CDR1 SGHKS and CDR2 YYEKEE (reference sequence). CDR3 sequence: CASSLGISLPQHF. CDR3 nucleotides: TGTGCCAGCAGCTTGGGTATAAGTCTACCCCAGCATTTT.

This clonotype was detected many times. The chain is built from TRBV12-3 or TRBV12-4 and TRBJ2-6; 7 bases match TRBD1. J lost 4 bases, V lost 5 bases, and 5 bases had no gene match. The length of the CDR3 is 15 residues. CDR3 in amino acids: CASSPGTAGANVLTF. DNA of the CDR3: TGTGCCAGCAGTCCAGGGACAGCGGGGGCCAACGTCCTGACTTTC.

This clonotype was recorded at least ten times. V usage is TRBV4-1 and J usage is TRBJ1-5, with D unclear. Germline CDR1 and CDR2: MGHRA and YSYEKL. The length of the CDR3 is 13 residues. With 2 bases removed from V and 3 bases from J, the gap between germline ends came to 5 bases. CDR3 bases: TGCGCCAGCAGCCAACGCGTCAATCAGCCCCAGCATTTT. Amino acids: CASSQRVNQPQHF.

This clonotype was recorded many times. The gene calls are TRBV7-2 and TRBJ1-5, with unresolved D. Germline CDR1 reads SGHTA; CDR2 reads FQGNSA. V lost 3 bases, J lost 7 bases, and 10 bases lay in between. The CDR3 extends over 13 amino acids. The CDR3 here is CASSLAAGQPQHF. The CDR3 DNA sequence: TGTGCCAGCAGCTTGGCGGCGGGACAGCCCCAGCATTTT. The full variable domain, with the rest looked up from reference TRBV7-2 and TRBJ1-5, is GAGVSQSPSNKVTEKGKDVELRCDPISGHTALYWYRQSLGQGLEFLIYFQGNSAPDKSGLPSDRFSAERTGGSVSTLTIQRTQQEDSAVYLCASSLAAGQPQHFGDGTRLSIL.

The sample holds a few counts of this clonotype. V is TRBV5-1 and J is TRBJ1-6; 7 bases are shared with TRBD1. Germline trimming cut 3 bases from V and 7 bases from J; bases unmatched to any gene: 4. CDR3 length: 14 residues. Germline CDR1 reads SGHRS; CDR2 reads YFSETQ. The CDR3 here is CASSSGTANSPLHF. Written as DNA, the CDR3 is TGCGCCAGCAGCTCCGGGACAGCCAATTCACCCCTCCACTTT.

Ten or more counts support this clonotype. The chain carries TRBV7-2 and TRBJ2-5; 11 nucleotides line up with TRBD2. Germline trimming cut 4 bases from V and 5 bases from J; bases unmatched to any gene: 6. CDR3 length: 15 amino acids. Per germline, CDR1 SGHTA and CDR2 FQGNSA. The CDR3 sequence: CASSSLSGGAETQYF. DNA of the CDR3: TGTGCCAGCAGCTCCCTTAGCGGGGGGGCGGAGACCCAGTACTTC.

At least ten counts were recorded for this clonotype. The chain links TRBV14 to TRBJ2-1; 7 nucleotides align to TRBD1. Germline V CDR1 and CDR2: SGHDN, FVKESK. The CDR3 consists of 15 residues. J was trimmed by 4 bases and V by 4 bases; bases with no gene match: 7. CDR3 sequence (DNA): TGTGCCAGCAGCCTCCTCGGGACAGTGTACAATGAGCAGTTCTTC. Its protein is CASSLLGTVYNEQFF.

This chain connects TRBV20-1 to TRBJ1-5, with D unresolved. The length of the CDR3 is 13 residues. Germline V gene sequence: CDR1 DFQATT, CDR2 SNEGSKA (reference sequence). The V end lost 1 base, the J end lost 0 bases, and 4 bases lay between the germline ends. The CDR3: CSARVDSNQPQHF. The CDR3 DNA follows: TGCAGTGCTAGAGTAGATAGCAATCAGCCCCAGCATTTT.

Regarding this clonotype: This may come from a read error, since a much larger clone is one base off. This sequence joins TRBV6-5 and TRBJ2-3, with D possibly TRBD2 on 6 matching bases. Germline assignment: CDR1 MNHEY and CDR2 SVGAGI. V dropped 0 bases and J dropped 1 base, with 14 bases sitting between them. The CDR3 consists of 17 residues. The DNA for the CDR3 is TGTGCCAGCAGTTACTCGGGGGGTGGAGTGCGCACAGATACGCAGTATTTT. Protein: CASSYSGGGVRTDTQYF.

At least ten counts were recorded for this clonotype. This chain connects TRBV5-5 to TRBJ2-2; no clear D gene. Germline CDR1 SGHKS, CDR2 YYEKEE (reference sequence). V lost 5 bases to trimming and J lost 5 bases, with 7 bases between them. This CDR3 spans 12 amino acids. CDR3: CASRLSTGELFF. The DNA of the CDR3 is TGTGCCAGCAGATTGTCTACCGGGGAGCTGTTTTTT.

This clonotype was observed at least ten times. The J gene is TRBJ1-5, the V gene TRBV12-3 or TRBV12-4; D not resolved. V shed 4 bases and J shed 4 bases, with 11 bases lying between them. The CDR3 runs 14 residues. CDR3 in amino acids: CASSSGDGNQPQHF. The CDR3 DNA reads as TGTGCCAGCAGTTCGGGAGACGGTAATCAGCCCCAGCATTTT.

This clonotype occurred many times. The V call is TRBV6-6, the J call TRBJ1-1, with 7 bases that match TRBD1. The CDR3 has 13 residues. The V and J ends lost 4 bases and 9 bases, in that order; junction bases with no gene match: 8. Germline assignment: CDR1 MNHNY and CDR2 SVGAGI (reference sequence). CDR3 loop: CASSSQGPRQAFF. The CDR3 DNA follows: TGTGCCAGCAGTTCACAGGGGCCCCGTCAAGCTTTCTTT.

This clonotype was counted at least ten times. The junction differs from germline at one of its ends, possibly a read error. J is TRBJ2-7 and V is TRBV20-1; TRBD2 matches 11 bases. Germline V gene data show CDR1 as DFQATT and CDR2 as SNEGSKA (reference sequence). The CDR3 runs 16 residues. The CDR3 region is CSAGEWGTSGGYEQYF. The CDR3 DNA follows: TGCAGTGCTGGAGAGTGGGGAACTAGCGGGGGCTACGAGCAGTACTTC.